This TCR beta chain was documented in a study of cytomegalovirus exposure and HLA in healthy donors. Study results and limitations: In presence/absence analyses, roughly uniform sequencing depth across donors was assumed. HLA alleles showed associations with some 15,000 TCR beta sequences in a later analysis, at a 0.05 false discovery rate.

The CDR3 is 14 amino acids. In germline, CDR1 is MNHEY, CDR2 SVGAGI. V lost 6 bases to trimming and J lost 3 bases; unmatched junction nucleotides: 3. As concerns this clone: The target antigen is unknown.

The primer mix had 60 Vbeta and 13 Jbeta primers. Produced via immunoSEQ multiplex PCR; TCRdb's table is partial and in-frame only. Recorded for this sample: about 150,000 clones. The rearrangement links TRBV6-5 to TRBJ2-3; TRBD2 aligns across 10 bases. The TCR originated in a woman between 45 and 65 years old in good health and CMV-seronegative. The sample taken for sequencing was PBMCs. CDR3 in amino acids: CASRPSGRTDTQYF. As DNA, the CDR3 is TGTGCCAGCAGACCTAGCGGGAGAACAGATACGCAGTATTTT.